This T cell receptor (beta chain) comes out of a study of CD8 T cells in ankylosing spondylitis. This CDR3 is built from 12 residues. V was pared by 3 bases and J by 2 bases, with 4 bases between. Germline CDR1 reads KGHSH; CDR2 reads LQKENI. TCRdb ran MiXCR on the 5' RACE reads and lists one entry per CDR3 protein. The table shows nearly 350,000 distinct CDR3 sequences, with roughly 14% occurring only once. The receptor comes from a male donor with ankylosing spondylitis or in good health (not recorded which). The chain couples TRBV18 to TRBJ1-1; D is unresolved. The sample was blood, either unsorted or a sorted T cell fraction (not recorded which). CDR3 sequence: CASSPYNTEAFF. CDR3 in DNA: TGTGCCAGCTCACCGTACAACACTGAAGCTTTCTTT.